Listed below are T cell receptor beta chains from one sample, sequenced in a study of beta chain features in type 1 diabetes. TCRdb's table, derived via immunoSEQ multiplex PCR, lists solely in-frame clones and lacks some. The table records 300,000 to 350,000 clones, around 8% of them present only once. The sample was central memory CD4+ T cells from blood. Receptor source: a woman between 18 and 30 years old in good health. The CDR3 runs from the conserved cysteine through the conserved F or W. The D gene is left open where the match is weak. The size of a clone is reported for some rows only, either as once, few or many, or as a class for expanded clones.

v_call	d_call	clone_size	j_call	cdr3_nt	cdr3_aa
TRBV5-4	NA	NA	TRBJ2-1	TGTGCCAGCAGCTTTTCGGACGGCAATGAGCAGTTCTTC	CASSFSDGNEQFF
TRBV4-2	TRBD1	NA	TRBJ1-5	TGTGCCAGCAGCCAAGACCGACAGGGCCATCAGCCCCAGCATTTT	CASSQDRQGHQPQHF
TRBV29-1	NA	NA	TRBJ2-4	TGCAGCGTTGTAGTACGGGGCTTAGCCAAAAACATTCAGTACTTC	CSVVVRGLAKNIQYF
TRBV7-9	NA	NA	TRBJ2-2	TGTGCCAGCAGCTCAAAGTATCCCCTGAACACCGGGGAGCTGTTTTTT	CASSSKYPLNTGELFF
TRBV7-2	TRBD1	few	TRBJ2-3	TGTGCCAGCAGCAGTGTGGGACAGCCGGGGGATACGCAGTATTTT	CASSSVGQPGDTQYF
TRBV6-6	TRBD2	NA	TRBJ2-7	TGTGCCAGCAGTCCCGGGACTAGCGGGGCCGCCTACGAGCAGTACTTC	CASSPGTSGAAYEQYF
TRBV30	NA	NA	TRBJ2-5	TGTGCCTGGAGTCTTTCCGGACAGATTCAAGAGACCCAGTACTTC	CAWSLSGQIQETQYF
TRBV6-6	NA	few	TRBJ1-1	TGTGCCAGCAGTTACTCGACGGGGAGGAACACTGAAGCTTTCTTT	CASSYSTGRNTEAFF
TRBV5-6	NA	few	TRBJ1-1	TGTGCCAGCAGCTTGGCCGACGGGACCAGAGAAGCTTTCTTT	CASSLADGTREAFF
TRBV5-4	TRBD2	NA	TRBJ2-3	TGTGCCAGCAGCTCTAGCGGTGACACAGATACGCAGTATTTT	CASSSSGDTDTQYF
TRBV28	NA	few	TRBJ2-2	TGTGCCAGCAGTTTAAGTTCCACCCCTAACACCGGGGAGCTGTTTTTT	CASSLSSTPNTGELFF
TRBV6-5	TRBD2	few	TRBJ2-5	TGTGCCAGCAGTGGAATAGCGGGTGGGGAGACCCAGTACTTC	CASSGIAGGETQYF
TRBV10-3	NA	many	TRBJ1-3	TGTGCCATCTTGGATGGAAACACCATATATTTT	CAILDGNTIYF
TRBV6-1	TRBD2	few	TRBJ2-2	TGTGCCAGCAGGTCTAGCGGGAGTGGCACCGGGGAGCTGTTTTTT	CASRSSGSGTGELFF
TRBV7-9	NA	few	TRBJ1-2	TGTGCCAGCAGCTTATTACAGTCTTATGGCTACACCTTC	CASSLLQSYGYTF
TRBV25-1	NA	few	TRBJ1-5	TGTGCCAGCAGTGAGAGTCGTGGAGGCAATCAGCCCCAGCATTTT	CASSESRGGNQPQHF